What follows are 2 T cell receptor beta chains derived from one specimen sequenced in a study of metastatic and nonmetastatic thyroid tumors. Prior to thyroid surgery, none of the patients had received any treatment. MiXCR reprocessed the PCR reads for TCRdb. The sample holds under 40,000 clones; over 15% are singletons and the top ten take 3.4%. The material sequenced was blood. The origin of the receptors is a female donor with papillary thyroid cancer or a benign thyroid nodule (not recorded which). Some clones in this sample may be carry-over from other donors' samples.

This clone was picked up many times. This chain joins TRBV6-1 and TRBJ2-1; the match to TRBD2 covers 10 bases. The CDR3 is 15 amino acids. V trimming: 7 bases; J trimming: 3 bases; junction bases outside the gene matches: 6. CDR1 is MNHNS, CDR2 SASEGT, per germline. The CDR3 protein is CASNPLAGFYNEQFF. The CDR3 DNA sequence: TGTGCCAGCAACCCACTAGCGGGGTTCTACAATGAGCAGTTCTTC.

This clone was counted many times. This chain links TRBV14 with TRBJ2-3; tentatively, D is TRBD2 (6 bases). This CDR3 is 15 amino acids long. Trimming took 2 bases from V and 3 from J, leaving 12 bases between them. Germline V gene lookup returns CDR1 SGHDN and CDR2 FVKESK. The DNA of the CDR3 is TGTGCCAGCAGCCAATGGACTAAGCAAACAGATACGCAGTATTTT. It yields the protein CASSQWTKQTDTQYF.